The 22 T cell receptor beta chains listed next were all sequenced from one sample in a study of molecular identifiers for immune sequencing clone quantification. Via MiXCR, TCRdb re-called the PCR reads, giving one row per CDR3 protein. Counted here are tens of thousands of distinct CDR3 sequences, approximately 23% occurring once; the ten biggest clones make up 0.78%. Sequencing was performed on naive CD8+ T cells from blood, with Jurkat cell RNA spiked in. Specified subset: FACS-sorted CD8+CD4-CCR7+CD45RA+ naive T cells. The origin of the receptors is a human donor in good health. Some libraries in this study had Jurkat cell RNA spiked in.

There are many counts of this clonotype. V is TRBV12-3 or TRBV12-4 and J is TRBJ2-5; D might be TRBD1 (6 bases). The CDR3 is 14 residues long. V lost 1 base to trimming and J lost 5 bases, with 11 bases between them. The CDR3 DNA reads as TGTGCCAGCAGTTTAGGGTCAGGGGTGGAGACCCAGTACTTC. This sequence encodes CASSLGSGVETQYF.

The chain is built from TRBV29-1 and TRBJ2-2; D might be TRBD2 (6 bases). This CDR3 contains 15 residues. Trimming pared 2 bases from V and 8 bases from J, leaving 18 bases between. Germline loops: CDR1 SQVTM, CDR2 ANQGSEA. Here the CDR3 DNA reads TGCAGCGTTGAATGGGCGGGATACACCGTTGGGGAGCTGTTTTTT. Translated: CSVEWAGYTVGELFF.

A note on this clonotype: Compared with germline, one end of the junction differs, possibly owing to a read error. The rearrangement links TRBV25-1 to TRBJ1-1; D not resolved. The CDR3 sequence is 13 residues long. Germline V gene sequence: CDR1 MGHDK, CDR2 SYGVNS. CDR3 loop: CASSEWENTVAFF. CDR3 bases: TGTGCCAGCAGTGAATGGGAGAACACTGTAGCTTTCTTT.

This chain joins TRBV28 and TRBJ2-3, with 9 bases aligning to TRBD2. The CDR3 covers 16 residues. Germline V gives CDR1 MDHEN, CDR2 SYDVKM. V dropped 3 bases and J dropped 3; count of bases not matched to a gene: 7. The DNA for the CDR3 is TGTGCCAGCAGTTTCGAGTCGCTAGCGGGAACAGATACGCAGTATTTT. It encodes CASSFESLAGTDTQYF.

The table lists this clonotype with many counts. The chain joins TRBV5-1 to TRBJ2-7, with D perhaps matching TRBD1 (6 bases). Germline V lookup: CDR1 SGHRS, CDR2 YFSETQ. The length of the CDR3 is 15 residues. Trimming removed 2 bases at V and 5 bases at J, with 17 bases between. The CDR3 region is CASSFSGQSLDEQYF. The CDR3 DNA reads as TGCGCCAGCAGCTTTTCGGGACAATCACTGGACGAGCAGTACTTC. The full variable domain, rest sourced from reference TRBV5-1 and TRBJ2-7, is KAGVTQTPRYLIKTRGQQVTLSCSPISGHRSVSWYQQTPGQGLQFLFEYFSETQRNKGNFPGRFSGRQFSNSRSEMNVSTLELGDSALYLCASSFSGQSLDEQYFGPGTRLTVT.

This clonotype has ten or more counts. The chain's CDR3 is CASSYSADTEAFF. As DNA, the CDR3 is TGTGCCAGCAGTTACAGTGCGGACACTGAAGCTTTCTTT. The genes are TRBV6-5 and TRBJ1-1; D remains ambiguous. The V and J ends lost 2 bases and 3 bases respectively, with 7 bases between them. From germline, CDR1 is MNHEY and CDR2 SVGAGI. This CDR3 has 13 amino acids.

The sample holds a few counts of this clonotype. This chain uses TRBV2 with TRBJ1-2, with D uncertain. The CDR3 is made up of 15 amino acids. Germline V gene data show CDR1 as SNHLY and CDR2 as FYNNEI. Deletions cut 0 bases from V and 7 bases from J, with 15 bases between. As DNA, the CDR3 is TGTGCCAGCAGTGAAGCCCCGGACCTATCGCGTGGCTACACCTTC. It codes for CASSEAPDLSRGYTF. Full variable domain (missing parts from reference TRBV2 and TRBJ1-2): EPEVTQTPSHQVTQMGQEVILRCVPISNHLYFYWYRQILGQKVEFLVSFYNNEISEKSEIFDDQFSVERPDGSNFTLKIRSTKLEDSAMYFCASSEAPDLSRGYTFGSGTRLTVV.

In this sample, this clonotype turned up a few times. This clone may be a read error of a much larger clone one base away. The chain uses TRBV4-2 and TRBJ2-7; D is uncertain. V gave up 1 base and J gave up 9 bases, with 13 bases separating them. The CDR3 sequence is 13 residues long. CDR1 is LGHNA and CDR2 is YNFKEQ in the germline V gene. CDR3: CASSQVGRDAQYF. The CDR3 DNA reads TGTGCCAGCAGCCAAGTCGGCCGCGACGCGCAGTACTTC.

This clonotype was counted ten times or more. Written as DNA, the CDR3 is TGTGCCAGCAGTGCCACATGGCCGAAGCAGGGGGACTCCTACGAGCAGTACTTC. Translated, it gives CASSATWPKQGDSYEQYF. The rearrangement links TRBV28 to TRBJ2-7, with 7 bases matching TRBD1. CDR3 length equals 18 residues. Trimming at V came to 5 bases and at J to 0 bases, leaving 16 bases not matched to a gene. Germline loops: CDR1 MDHEN, CDR2 SYDVKM.

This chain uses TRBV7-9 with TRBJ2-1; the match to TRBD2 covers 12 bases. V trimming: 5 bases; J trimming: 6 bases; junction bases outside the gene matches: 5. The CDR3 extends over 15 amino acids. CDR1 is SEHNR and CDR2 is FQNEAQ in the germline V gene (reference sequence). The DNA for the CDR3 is TGTGCCAGCAGCCAAAGGACTAGCGGGATCAATGAGCAGTTCTTC. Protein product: CASSQRTSGINEQFF.

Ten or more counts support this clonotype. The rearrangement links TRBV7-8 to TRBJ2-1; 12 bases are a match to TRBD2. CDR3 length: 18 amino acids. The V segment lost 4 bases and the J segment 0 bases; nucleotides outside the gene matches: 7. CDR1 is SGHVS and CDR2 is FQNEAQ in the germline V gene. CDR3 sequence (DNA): TGTGCCAGCAGCTCGGGACTAGCGGGCAGGAGCTCCTACAATGAGCAGTTCTTC. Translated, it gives CASSSGLAGRSSYNEQFF.

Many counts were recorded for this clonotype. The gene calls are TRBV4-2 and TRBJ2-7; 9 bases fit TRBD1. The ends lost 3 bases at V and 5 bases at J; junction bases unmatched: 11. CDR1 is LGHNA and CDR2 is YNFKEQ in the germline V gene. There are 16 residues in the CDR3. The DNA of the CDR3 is TGTGCCAGCAGCCAGACGCTTGGGACAGGGATGGACGAGCAGTACTTC. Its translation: CASSQTLGTGMDEQYF.

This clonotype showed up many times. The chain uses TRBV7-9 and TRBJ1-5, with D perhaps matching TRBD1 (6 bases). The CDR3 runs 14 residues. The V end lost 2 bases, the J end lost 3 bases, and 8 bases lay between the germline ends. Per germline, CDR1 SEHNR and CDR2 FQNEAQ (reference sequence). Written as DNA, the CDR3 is TGTGCCAGCAGCTTAACAGGGTCCAATCAGCCCCAGCATTTT. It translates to CASSLTGSNQPQHF.

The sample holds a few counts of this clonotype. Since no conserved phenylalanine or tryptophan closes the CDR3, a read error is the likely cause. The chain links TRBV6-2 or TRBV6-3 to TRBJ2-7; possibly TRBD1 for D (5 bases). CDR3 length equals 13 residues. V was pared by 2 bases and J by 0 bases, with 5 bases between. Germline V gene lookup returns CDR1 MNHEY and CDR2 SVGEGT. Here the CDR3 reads CASSYDSSYEQYY. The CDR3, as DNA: TGTGCCAGCAGTTACGACAGCTCCTACGAGCAGTACTAC.

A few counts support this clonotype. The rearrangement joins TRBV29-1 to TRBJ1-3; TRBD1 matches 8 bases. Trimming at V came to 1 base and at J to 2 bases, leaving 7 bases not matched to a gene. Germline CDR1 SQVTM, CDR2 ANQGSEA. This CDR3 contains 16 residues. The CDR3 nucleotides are TGCAGCGTTGAAGCCATGACAGGGGTGACTGGAAACACCATATATTTT. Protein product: CSVEAMTGVTGNTIYF.

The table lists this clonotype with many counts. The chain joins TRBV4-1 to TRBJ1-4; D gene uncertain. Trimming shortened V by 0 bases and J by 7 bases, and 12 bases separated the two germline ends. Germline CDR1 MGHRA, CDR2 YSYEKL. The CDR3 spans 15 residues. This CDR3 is CASSQDSGVGEKLFF. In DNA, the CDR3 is TGCGCCAGCAGCCAAGATTCCGGGGTCGGTGAAAAACTGTTTTTT.

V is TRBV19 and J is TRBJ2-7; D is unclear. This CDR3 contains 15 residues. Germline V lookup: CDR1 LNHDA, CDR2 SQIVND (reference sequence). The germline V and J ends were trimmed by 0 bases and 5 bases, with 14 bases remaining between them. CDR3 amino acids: CASSIDSGGANEQYF. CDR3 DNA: TGTGCCAGTAGTATAGATTCGGGTGGCGCTAACGAGCAGTACTTC.

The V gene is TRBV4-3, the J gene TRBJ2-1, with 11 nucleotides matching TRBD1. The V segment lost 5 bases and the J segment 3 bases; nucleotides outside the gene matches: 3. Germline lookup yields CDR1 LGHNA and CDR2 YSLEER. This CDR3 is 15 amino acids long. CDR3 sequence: CASSMDRGLYNEQFF. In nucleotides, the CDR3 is TGCGCCAGCAGCATGGACAGGGGGCTCTACAATGAGCAGTTCTTC.

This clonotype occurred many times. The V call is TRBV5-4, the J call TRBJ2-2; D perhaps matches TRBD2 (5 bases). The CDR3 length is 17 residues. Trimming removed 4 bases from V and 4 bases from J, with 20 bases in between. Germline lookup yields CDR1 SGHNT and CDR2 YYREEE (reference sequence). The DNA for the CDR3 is TGTGCCAGCAGCCTTCCGGGATCGTCAGCATCCACCGGGGAGCTGTTTTTT. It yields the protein CASSLPGSSASTGELFF. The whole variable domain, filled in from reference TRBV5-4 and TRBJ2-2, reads ETGVTQSPTHLIKTRGQQVTLRCSSQSGHNTVSWYQQALGQGPQFIFQYYREEENGRGNFPPRFSGLQFPNYSSELNVNALELDDSALYLCASSLPGSSASTGELFFGEGSRLTVL.

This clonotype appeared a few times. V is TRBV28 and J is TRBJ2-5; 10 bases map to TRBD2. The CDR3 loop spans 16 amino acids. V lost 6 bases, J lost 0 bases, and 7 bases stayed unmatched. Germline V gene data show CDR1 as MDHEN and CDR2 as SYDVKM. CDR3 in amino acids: CASSRSGRMYQETQYF. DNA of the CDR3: TGTGCCAGCAGCCGTAGCGGGAGGATGTACCAAGAGACCCAGTACTTC.

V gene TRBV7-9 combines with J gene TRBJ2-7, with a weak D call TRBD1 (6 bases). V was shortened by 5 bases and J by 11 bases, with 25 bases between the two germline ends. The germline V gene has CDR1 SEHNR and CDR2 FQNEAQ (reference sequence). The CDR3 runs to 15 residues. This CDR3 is CASSPSRRDTATKYF. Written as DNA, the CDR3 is TGTGCCAGCAGCCCGAGTCGCAGGGACACCGCGACGAAGTACTTC. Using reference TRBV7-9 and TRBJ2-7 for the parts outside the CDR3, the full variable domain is DTGVSQNPRHKITKRGQNVTFRCDPISEHNRLYWYRQTLGQGPEFLTYFQNEAQLEKSRLLSDRFSAERPKGSFSTLEIQRTEQGDSAMYLCASSPSRRDTATKYFGPGTRLTVT.

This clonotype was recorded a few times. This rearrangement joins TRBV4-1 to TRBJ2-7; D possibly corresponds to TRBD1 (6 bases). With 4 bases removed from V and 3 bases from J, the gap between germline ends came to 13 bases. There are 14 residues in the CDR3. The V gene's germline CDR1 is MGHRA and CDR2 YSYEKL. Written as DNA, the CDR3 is TGCGCCAGCAGCCCCCAGACAGGAAACTACGAGCAGTACTTC. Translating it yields CASSPQTGNYEQYF.